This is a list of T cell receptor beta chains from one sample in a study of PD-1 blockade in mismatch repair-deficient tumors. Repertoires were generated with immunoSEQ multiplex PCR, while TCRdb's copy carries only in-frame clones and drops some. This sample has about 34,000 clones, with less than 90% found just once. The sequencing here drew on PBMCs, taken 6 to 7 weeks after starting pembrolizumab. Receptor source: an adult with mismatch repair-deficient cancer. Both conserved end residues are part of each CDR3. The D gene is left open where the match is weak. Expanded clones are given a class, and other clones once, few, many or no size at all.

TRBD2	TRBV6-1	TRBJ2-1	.	CASSEYITVAGALEQFF	TGTGCCAGCAGTGAATATATTACAGTAGCGGGAGCACTTGAGCAGTTCTTC
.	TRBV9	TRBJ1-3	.	CASNRYRVEDTGNTIYF	TGTGCCAGCAACCGATACAGGGTCGAGGACACTGGAAACACCATATATTTT
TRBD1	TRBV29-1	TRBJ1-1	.	CSVYSGTGATEASF	TGCAGCGTATACTCCGGGACAGGGGCCACTGAAGCTTCCTTT
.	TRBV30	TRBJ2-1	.	CAWVALNEQFF	TGTGCCTGGGTAGCGCTCAATGAGCAGTTCTTC
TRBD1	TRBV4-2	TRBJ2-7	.	CASSQRRTGGFYEQYF	TGTGCCAGCAGCCAACGCCGGACAGGGGGCTTCTACGAGCAGTACTTC
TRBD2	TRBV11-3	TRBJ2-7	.	CASSSGLVGYEQYF	TGTGCCAGCAGCTCCGGACTAGTGGGCTACGAGCAGTACTTC
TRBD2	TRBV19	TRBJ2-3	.	CAGFGLAGVADTQYF	TGTGCCGGCTTTGGACTAGCGGGAGTTGCAGATACGCAGTATTTT
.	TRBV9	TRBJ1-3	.	CASSVQGGNTIYF	TGTGCCAGCAGCGTACAGGGAGGAAACACCATATATTTT
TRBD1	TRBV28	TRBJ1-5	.	CASLNRDRVGQPQHF	TGTGCCAGCTTGAACCGGGACAGAGTCGGTCAGCCCCAGCATTTT
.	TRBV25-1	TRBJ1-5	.	CASRETQAGPQHF	TGTGCCAGCAGAGAGACACAAGCAGGGCCCCAGCATTTT
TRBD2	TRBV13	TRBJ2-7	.	CASSLVGTSIHEQYF	TGTGCCAGCAGCTTAGTCGGGACTAGCATCCACGAGCAGTACTTC
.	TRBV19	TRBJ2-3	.	CASSMRLGVDTQYF	TGTGCCAGTAGTATGAGACTAGGTGTGGATACGCAGTATTTT
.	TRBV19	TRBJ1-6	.	CASSIRTTGGSPLHF	TGTGCCAGTAGTATTCGGACAACAGGCGGTTCACCCCTCCACTTT
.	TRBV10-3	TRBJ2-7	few	CAISAQDSPYEQYF	TGTGCCATCAGTGCTCAGGACAGCCCCTACGAGCAGTACTTC
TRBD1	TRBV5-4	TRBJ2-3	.	CASSWGQGRTDTQYF	TGTGCCAGCAGCTGGGGACAGGGACGCACAGATACGCAGTATTTT
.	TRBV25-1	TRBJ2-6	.	CASSETRRSGANVLTF	TGTGCCAGCAGTGAAACGCGGAGGTCTGGGGCCAACGTCCTGACTTTC
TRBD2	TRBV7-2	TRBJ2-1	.	CASSPTSGIYNEQFF	TGTGCCAGCAGCCCGACTAGCGGAATCTACAATGAGCAGTTCTTC
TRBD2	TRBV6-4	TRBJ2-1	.	CASSPPRSGRRNEQFF	TGTGCCAGCAGTCCGCCTCGGAGCGGGAGGAGGAATGAGCAGTTCTTC
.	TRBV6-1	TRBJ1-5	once	CASRETGNQPQHF	TGTGCCAGCAGAGAAACAGGGAACCAGCCCCAGCATTTT
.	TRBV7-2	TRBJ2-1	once	CASSPSGGIYNEQFF	TGTGCCAGCAGCCCCAGTGGCGGGATTTACAATGAGCAGTTCTTC
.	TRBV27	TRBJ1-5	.	CASSFRQNNQPQHF	TGTGCCAGCAGTTTTCGACAGAACAATCAGCCCCAGCATTTT
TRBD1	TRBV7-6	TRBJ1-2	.	CASYYRGRDGYTF	TGTGCCAGCTATTACAGGGGGCGCGATGGCTACACCTTC